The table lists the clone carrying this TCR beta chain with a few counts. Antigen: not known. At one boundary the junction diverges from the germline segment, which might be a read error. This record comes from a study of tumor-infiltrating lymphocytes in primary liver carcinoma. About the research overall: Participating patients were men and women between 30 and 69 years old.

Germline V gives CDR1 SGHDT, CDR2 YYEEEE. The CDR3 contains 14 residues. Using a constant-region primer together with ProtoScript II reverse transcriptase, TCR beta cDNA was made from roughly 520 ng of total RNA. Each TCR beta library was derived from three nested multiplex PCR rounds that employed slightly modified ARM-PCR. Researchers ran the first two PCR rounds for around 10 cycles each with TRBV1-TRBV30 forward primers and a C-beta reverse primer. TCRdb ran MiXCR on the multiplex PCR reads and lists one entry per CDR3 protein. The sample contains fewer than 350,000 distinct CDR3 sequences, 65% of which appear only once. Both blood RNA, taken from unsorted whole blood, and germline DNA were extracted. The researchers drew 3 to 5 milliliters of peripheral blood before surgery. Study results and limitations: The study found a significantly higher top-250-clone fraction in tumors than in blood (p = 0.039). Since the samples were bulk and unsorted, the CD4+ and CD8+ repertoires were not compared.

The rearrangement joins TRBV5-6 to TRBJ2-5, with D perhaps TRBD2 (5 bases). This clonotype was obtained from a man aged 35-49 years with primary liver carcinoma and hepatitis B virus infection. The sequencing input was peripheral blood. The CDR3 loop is CASSSSEGQETQCF. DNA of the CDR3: TGTGCCAGCAGCTCCAGCGAGGGCCAAGAGACCCAGTGCTTC.